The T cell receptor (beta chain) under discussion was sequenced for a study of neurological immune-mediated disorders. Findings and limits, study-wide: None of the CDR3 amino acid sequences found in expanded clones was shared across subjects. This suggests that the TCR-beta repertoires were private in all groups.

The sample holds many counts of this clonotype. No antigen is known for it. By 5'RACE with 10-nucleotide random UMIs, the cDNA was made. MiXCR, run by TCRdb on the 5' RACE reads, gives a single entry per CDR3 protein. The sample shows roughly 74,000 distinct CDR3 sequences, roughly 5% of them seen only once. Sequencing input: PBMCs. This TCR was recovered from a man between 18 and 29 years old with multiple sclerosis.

CDR3 coding DNA: TGCAGTGCAAACCACTGGAGGGACAGGGAAGCCACCGGGGAGCTGTTTTTT. Translated, it gives CSANHWRDREATGELFF. The genes are TRBV20-1 and TRBJ2-2; 9 nucleotides agree with TRBD1. Unmatched junction bases numbered 15, after V lost 6 bases and J lost 4 bases. Germline lookup yields CDR1 DFQATT and CDR2 SNEGSKA (reference sequence). The CDR3 contains 17 residues.